This TCR beta chain originates from a study of T cell responses to AZD1222 COVID-19 vaccine. The protocol was immunoSEQ multiplex PCR, while the TCRdb copy is restricted to in-frame clones and leaves out a portion. The sample lists about 270,000 clones, roughly 93% seen once, with around 0.57% in the top ten. Germline V gives CDR1 LNHDA, CDR2 SQIVND (reference sequence). The J segment lost 1 base and the V segment lost 5 bases, leaving 6 bases of the junction unmatched. The length of the CDR3 is 15 residues. The sequence derives from an adult who received the AZD1222 COVID-19 vaccine. Source: peripheral blood, taken 28 days after the second AZD1222 dose. The chain employs TRBV19 and TRBJ1-1; 8 positions agree with TRBD1. The CDR3 region is CASSRTGWGNTEAFF. The CDR3 DNA reads TGTGCCAGTAGTCGGACAGGGTGGGGGAACACTGAAGCTTTCTTT.